Each of the 6 T cell receptor beta chains below was sequenced from the same sample in a study of persistence of HIV-infected CD4 T cells. This was the immunoSEQ version 4 assay in survey mode. Generated by immunoSEQ multiplex PCR, the TCRdb table keeps only in-frame clones and is missing some. Among more than 30,000 clones listed, roughly 82% were seen once. These TCRs' antigens remain unknown. The stimulus was an HIV-1 Gag 15-mer peptide pool, approximately 0.93 ug/peptide/mL. Sorted nonresponding memory CD4+ T cells were CD40L-negative, CD69-negative, CD45RO-high. This specimen consisted of CD4+ T cells sorted from PBMCs after roughly 18-hour stimulation, obtained from a patient who received antiretroviral therapy. Receptors were obtained from an adult woman with HIV who was CMV-seropositive.

This chain connects TRBV10-3 to TRBJ1-3; TRBD1 matches at 9 bases. The CDR3 spans 14 residues. The ends lost 7 bases at V and 4 bases at J; junction bases unmatched: 5. CDR1 is ENHRY, CDR2 SYGVKD, per germline. The CDR3 DNA reads TGTGCCATCAAACGGACAGGGGACGGAAACACCATATATTTT. Its translation is CAIKRTGDGNTIYF.

The rearrangement links TRBV24-1 to TRBJ1-2, with D perhaps TRBD1 (6 bases). CDR3 length equals 14 residues. Germline assignment: CDR1 KGHDR and CDR2 SFDVKD. The V end was cut by 7 bases, the J end by 7 bases, with 18 bases between. The CDR3 nucleotides read TGTGCCACCAGATGTAGGGACACCTTTTGTGGCTACACCTTC. The encoded protein is CATRCRDTFCGYTF.

CDR3 in amino acids: CASRHGGKTNYGYTF. As DNA, the CDR3 is TGTGCCAGCAGGCATGGAGGGAAGACTAACTATGGCTACACCTTC. The genes are TRBV28 and TRBJ1-2; D is unclear. Per germline, CDR1 MDHEN and CDR2 SYDVKM. V shed 6 bases and J shed 0 bases, with 14 bases lying between them. The CDR3 loop spans 15 amino acids.

V is TRBV7-9 and J is TRBJ1-2; 7 bases fit TRBD1. This CDR3 has 12 amino acids. Germline V gene lookup returns CDR1 SEHNR and CDR2 FQNEAQ (reference sequence). V lost 5 bases and J lost 5; bases outside the gene matches: 2. CDR3 nucleotide sequence: TGTGCCAGCAGCCGGGACAGTTATGGCTACACCTTC. Translation: CASSRDSYGYTF.

The chain employs TRBV5-4 and TRBJ2-1; D is perhaps TRBD1 (6 bases). Looked up from germline, CDR1 is SGHNT and CDR2 is YYREEE (reference sequence). The V gene lost 2 bases and the J gene lost 7 bases, with 19 bases spanning the gap. The CDR3 covers 16 residues. CDR3 region: CASSFPHPTGKNEQFF. CDR3 nucleotide sequence: TGTGCCAGCAGCTTCCCTCACCCGACAGGAAAAAATGAGCAGTTCTTC.

This clone appeared a single time. This sequence joins TRBV5-5 and TRBJ2-4, with 7 bases matching TRBD1. Looked up from germline, CDR1 is SGHKS and CDR2 is YYEKEE (reference sequence). The CDR3 runs 18 residues. J was trimmed by 0 bases and V by 2 bases; bases with no gene match: 11. The CDR3 DNA follows: TGTGCCAGCAGCTTCCGGGACAGCGGCCTTTTAGCCAAAAACATTCAGTACTTC. Amino acids: CASSFRDSGLLAKNIQYF. Full variable domain (rest looked up from reference TRBV5-5 and TRBJ2-4): DAGVTQSPTHLIKTRGQQVTLRCSPISGHKSVSWYQQVLGQGPQFIFQYYEKEERGRGNFPDRFSARQFPNYSSELNVNALLLGDSALYLCASSFRDSGLLAKNIQYFGAGTRLSVL.